This record covers a single T cell receptor (beta chain). The CDR3 regions of TCR beta were amplified from RNA transcripts. A set of HTBI primers served as the primers for a first-round RT-PCR of the TCR CDR3. TCRdb analysed the multiplex PCR reads with MiXCR anew, one entry per CDR3 protein. The sample includes roughly 500,000 distinct CDR3 sequences, just over 45% of them seen just once. These data belong to a study of T cells in Graves' hyperthyroidism and ophthalmopathy. Diagnoses were made from clinical symptoms, serum measures (thyroxine and TRAb), thyroid ultrasound and orbital computed tomography. This CDR3 is built from 14 residues. Trimming removed 3 bases at V and 5 bases at J, with 10 bases between. Germline values: CDR1 SGHAT, CDR2 FQNNGV.

The receptor was isolated from an adult woman with Graves' disease, either hyperthyroidism or ophthalmopathy (not recorded which). This chain uses TRBV11-2 with TRBJ1-4; no firm D call. Sequences were obtained from peripheral blood or thyroid tissue (not recorded which). CDR3 sequence reads: CASSLERRNEKLFF. CDR3 bases: TGTGCCAGCAGCTTGGAACGGAGAAATGAAAAACTGTTTTTT. The full variable domain, its missing parts supplied by reference TRBV11-2 and TRBJ1-4, is EAGVAQSPRYKIIEKRQSVAFWCNPISGHATLYWYQQILGQGPKLLIQFQNNGVVDDSQLPKDRFSAERLKGVDSTLKIQPAKLEDSAVYLCASSLERRNEKLFFGSGTQLSVL.